These 25 T cell receptor beta chains were all obtained from the same sample, sequenced in a study of Graves' ophthalmopathy and Graves' hyperthyroidism. From RNA, the CDR3 regions of TCR beta chains were amplified and sequenced. The first round was an RT-PCR with HTBI primers, and the second round was a multiplex PCR. TCRdb processed the multiplex PCR reads anew with MiXCR; each CDR3 protein has one entry. This table has about 240,000 distinct CDR3 sequences, about 47% appearing once. The sequencing sample was made of peripheral blood. The receptors stem from an adult man with Graves' ophthalmopathy.

CDR3 DNA: TGTGCCAGCTCACTTCAACGGGACGACGAGCAGTACTTC. This gives the protein CASSLQRDDEQYF. The chain recombines TRBV7-9 with TRBJ2-7; D may be TRBD1 or TRBD2 (5 bases each). V was trimmed by 8 bases and J by 5 bases, leaving 16 bases between them. CDR3 size: 13 residues. Germline CDR1 SEHNR, CDR2 FQNEAQ (reference sequence).

For this clonotype: A read error may produce the germline difference seen at one junction end. The CDR3 DNA reads TGTGCCACCAGCGGACAGGGGAGCAGCTACGAGCAGTACTTC. Its protein is CATSGQGSSYEQYF. The gene calls are TRBV7-9 and TRBJ2-7; 9 nucleotides agree with TRBD1. The CDR3 spans 14 residues. CDR1 and CDR2 from the germline V gene are SEHNR and FQNEAQ (reference sequence).

The rearrangement links TRBV7-3 to TRBJ1-6; 8 bases fit TRBD1. CDR3 length equals 16 residues. Germline trimming cut 0 bases from V and 8 bases from J; bases unmatched to any gene: 6. CDR1 is SGHTA and CDR2 is FQGTGA in the germline V gene. The CDR3 bases are TGTGCCAGCAGCTTAACGGGACAGGCCATTGATTCACCCCTCCACTTT. This gives the protein CASSLTGQAIDSPLHF. Full variable domain (outside the CDR3, taken from reference TRBV7-3 and TRBJ1-6): GAGVSQTPSNKVTEKGKYVELRCDPISGHTALYWYRQSLGQGPEFLIYFQGTGAADDSGLPNDRFFAVRPEGSVSTLKIQRTERGDSAVYLCASSLTGQAIDSPLHFGNGTRLTVT.

The V and J genes are TRBV7-2 and TRBJ1-2; TRBD1 aligns across 8 bases. The length of the CDR3 is 15 residues. Per the germline V gene, CDR1 is SGHTA and CDR2 is FQGNSA. V shed 4 bases, J shed 6 bases, and the junction held 10 bases outside the gene matches. The CDR3 coding sequence is TGTGCCAGCAGCTCCTACAGGGGGGGGTTCGATGGCTACACCTTC. As protein: CASSSYRGGFDGYTF.

V gene TRBV10-3 combines with J gene TRBJ2-7; 9 bases match TRBD1. CDR3 length: 14 residues. The germline V gene encodes CDR1 ENHRY and CDR2 SYGVKD. Losses at the gene ends were 10 bases for V and 5 bases for J; bases not matched to a gene: 12. CDR3 loop: CASVPGTGSNEQYF. The CDR3 DNA sequence: TGTGCCAGCGTCCCCGGGACAGGGTCTAACGAGCAGTACTTC.

The genes are TRBV2 and TRBJ1-4, with 7 bases lining up with TRBD1. J was trimmed by 5 bases and V by 6 bases; bases with no gene match: 3. The CDR3 has 13 amino acids. Germline-derived CDR1 and CDR2 are SNHLY and FYNNEI. The CDR3 loop reads CASRRGLNEKLFF. The CDR3 nucleotides read TGTGCCAGCAGAAGGGGGCTGAATGAAAAACTGTTTTTT. Full variable domain (outside the CDR3, taken from reference TRBV2 and TRBJ1-4): EPEVTQTPSHQVTQMGQEVILRCVPISNHLYFYWYRQILGQKVEFLVSFYNNEISEKSEIFDDQFSVERPDGSNFTLKIRSTKLEDSAMYFCASRRGLNEKLFFGSGTQLSVL.

The J gene is TRBJ1-2, the V gene TRBV14, with a weak D call TRBD1 (6 bases). V lost 8 bases and J 8 bases, leaving 24 bases between the germline ends. This CDR3 is 15 amino acids long. Germline loops: CDR1 SGHDN, CDR2 FVKESK. CDR3 region: CASSLMGFEGDGYTF. DNA for the CDR3: TGTGCCAGCTCACTTATGGGCTTCGAGGGGGACGGCTACACCTTC.

This clonotype was counted many times. A read error may produce the germline difference seen at one junction end. The J gene is TRBJ1-1, the V gene TRBV5-1; D is perhaps TRBD1 (5 bases). CDR1 SGHRS and CDR2 YFSETQ come from the germline V gene. The CDR3 has 13 amino acids. CDR3 in DNA: TGTGCCAGCAGCCTACAGGAGAACACTGAAGCTTTCTTT. Translated, it gives CASSLQENTEAFF. Looking up the rest from reference TRBV5-1 and TRBJ1-1 gives the full variable domain: KAGVTQTPRYLIKTRGQQVTLSCSPISGHRSVSWYQQTPGQGLQFLFEYFSETQRNKGNFPGRFSGRQFSNSRSEMNVSTLELGDSALYLCASSLQENTEAFFGQGTRLTVV.

V is TRBV7-9 and J is TRBJ1-5, with D hard to call. V lost 0 bases and J 3 bases, leaving 9 bases between the germline ends. This CDR3 contains 15 residues. Germline CDR1 and CDR2: SEHNR and FQNEAQ (reference sequence). This CDR3 reads CASSLAPRFNQPQHF. CDR3 in DNA: TGTGCCAGCAGCTTAGCGCCCCGGTTCAATCAGCCCCAGCATTTT. Variable domain in full (rest from reference TRBV7-9 and TRBJ1-5): DTGVSQNPRHKITKRGQNVTFRCDPISEHNRLYWYRQTLGQGPEFLTYFQNEAQLEKSRLLSDRFSAERPKGSFSTLEIQRTEQGDSAMYLCASSLAPRFNQPQHFGDGTRLSIL.

V gene TRBV19 combines with J gene TRBJ1-4, with unresolved D. Germline CDR1 LNHDA, CDR2 SQIVND (reference sequence). The CDR3 has 13 amino acids. Trimming removed 5 bases from V and 0 bases from J, with 4 bases in between. This chain's CDR3 is CASSRATNEKLFF. CDR3 nucleotides: TGTGCCAGTAGTCGGGCAACTAATGAAAAACTGTTTTTT.

V usage is TRBV24-1 and J usage is TRBJ1-5; 12 positions match TRBD1. The V gene's germline CDR1 is KGHDR and CDR2 SFDVKD. With 9 bases clipped from V and 7 bases from J, the junction kept 0 bases outside the gene matches. The length of the CDR3 is 12 residues. The CDR3, as DNA: TGTGCCACCGGGACAGGGGGCCAGCCCCAGCATTTT. This codes for CATGTGGQPQHF.

The table lists this clonotype with a few counts. The chain joins TRBV10-3 to TRBJ2-6, with TRBD1 matching over 7 bases. The CDR3 loop spans 15 amino acids. Germline V gives CDR1 ENHRY, CDR2 SYGVKD. J was trimmed by 2 bases and V by 10 bases; bases with no gene match: 8. The CDR3 coding sequence is TGTGCCAGCAGGGCACAGGGGACTGGGGCCAACGTCCTGACTTTC. Amino acids: CASRAQGTGANVLTF.

In its sample, this clonotype was seen a few times. The V and J genes are TRBV9 and TRBJ2-5; D may be TRBD2 (5 bases). V lost 3 bases to trimming and J lost 1 base, with 16 bases between them. The CDR3 consists of 16 residues. Looked up from germline, CDR1 is SGDLS and CDR2 is YYNGEE. The CDR3 sequence is CASSETGSDPQETQYF. The DNA of the CDR3 is TGTGCCAGCAGCGAGACGGGAAGCGACCCCCAAGAGACCCAGTACTTC.

The gene calls are TRBV6-6 and TRBJ1-5; TRBD1 matches at 7 bases. Germline loops: CDR1 MNHNY, CDR2 SVGAGI (reference sequence). J lost 0 bases, V lost 6 bases, and 11 bases had no gene match. CDR3 length: 17 amino acids. The CDR3: CASRRTGTEYSNQPQHF. CDR3 DNA: TGTGCCAGCAGACGAACCGGGACAGAGTATAGCAATCAGCCCCAGCATTTT.

Only a few counts were recorded for this clonotype. The V call is TRBV7-3, the J call TRBJ2-6; 8 nucleotides agree with TRBD2. J was trimmed by 1 base and V by 4 bases; bases with no gene match: 3. The CDR3 has 16 amino acids. CDR1 and CDR2 from the germline V gene are SGHTA and FQGTGA. The CDR3 bases are TGTGCCAGCAGCTCCGGGGGGGGTTCTGGGGCCAACGTCCTGACTTTC. It codes for CASSSGGGSGANVLTF.

This clonotype has a handful of counts. This chain joins TRBV29-1 and TRBJ2-7, with 8 bases that match TRBD1. After removal of 7 bases from V and 6 bases from J, the junction contained 14 bases not matched to a gene. CDR3 length: 14 residues. In germline, CDR1 is SQVTM, CDR2 ANQGSEA. CDR3 sequence: CSAITRGQVGEQYF. CDR3 bases: TGCAGCGCAATAACCCGGGGACAGGTGGGCGAGCAGTACTTC.

This clonotype has more than one count but fewer than ten. The rearrangement uses TRBV7-2 and TRBJ1-2; 11 nucleotides align to TRBD1. The germline gives CDR1 SGHTA, CDR2 FQGNSA. The CDR3 sequence is 16 residues long. The ends lost 5 bases at V and 2 bases at J; junction bases unmatched: 7. The CDR3 region is CASSISGTGGNYGYTF. In DNA, the CDR3 is TGTGCCAGCAGCATATCCGGGACAGGGGGAAACTATGGCTACACCTTC.

The chain combines TRBV2 with TRBJ1-4, with 9 bases fitting TRBD1. Germline V lookup: CDR1 SNHLY, CDR2 FYNNEI. The CDR3 runs to 19 residues. The trim removed 6 bases at V and 1 base at J, leaving 15 bases unmatched. The CDR3 bases are TGTGCCAGCAGCGCGGGACAGGGCCTAAACTTCGGAACTAATGAAAAACTGTTTTTT. It is translated as CASSAGQGLNFGTNEKLFF.

The gene calls are TRBV5-4 and TRBJ2-5, with TRBD2 matching over 14 bases. Trimming at V came to 4 bases and at J to 7 bases, leaving 6 bases not matched to a gene. Germline V CDR1 and CDR2: SGHNT, YYREEE (reference sequence). The CDR3 loop spans 15 amino acids. CDR3: CASSNGLAGGGTQYF. CDR3 in DNA: TGTGCCAGCAGCAATGGACTAGCGGGAGGCGGGACCCAGTACTTC.

In this sample, this clonotype turned up many times. The J gene is TRBJ2-6, the V gene TRBV25-1; D unclear. Trimming removed 8 bases at V and 0 bases at J, with 5 bases between. The CDR3 runs 13 residues. The germline gives CDR1 MGHDK, CDR2 SYGVNS. The CDR3 loop is CASVNSGANVLTF. In DNA, the CDR3 is TGTGCCAGCGTAAACTCTGGGGCCAACGTCCTGACTTTC.

This clonotype was counted a single time. V and J are TRBV25-1 and TRBJ1-5, with 10 bases that match TRBD1. J was trimmed by 1 base and V by 6 bases; bases with no gene match: 9. The CDR3 has 17 residues. Germline V gives CDR1 MGHDK, CDR2 SYGVNS. DNA of the CDR3: TGTGCCAGCAGCCCCGGGACAGGGGCTCTCAGCAATCAGCCCCAGCATTTT. Protein: CASSPGTGALSNQPQHF. The whole variable domain, filled in from reference TRBV25-1 and TRBJ1-5, reads EADIYQTPRYLVIGTGKKITLECSQTMGHDKMYWYQQDPGMELHLIHYSYGVNSTEKGDLSSESTVSRIRTEHFPLTLESARPSHTSQYLCASSPGTGALSNQPQHFGDGTRLSIL.

This clonotype was seen a handful of times. V is TRBV7-8 and J is TRBJ1-3; D is ambiguous. Germline V CDR1 and CDR2: SGHVS, FQNEAQ. The germline V and J ends were trimmed by 0 bases and 0 bases, with 9 bases remaining between them. The CDR3 contains 16 residues. CDR3 protein: CASSLAESSSGNTIYF. CDR3 DNA: TGTGCCAGCAGCTTAGCAGAATCAAGCTCTGGAAACACCATATATTTT.

This chain connects TRBV3-1 to TRBJ2-7; D is possibly TRBD1 (6 bases). The CDR3 has 15 residues. The V gene lost 3 bases and the J gene lost 5 bases, with 17 bases spanning the gap. Germline CDR1 LGHDT, CDR2 YNNKEL (reference sequence). CDR3 in amino acids: CASSHGTTRADEQYF. Written as DNA, the CDR3 is TGTGCCAGCAGCCACGGGACAACGAGGGCGGACGAGCAGTACTTC.

This chain joins TRBV7-4 and TRBJ1-2, with TRBD1 matching 8 bases. This CDR3 comprises 14 residues. J was trimmed by 4 bases and V by 3 bases; bases with no gene match: 4. Germline values: CDR1 SGHVT, CDR2 SQSDAQ. The CDR3 DNA sequence: TGTGCCAGCAGCTTCTGGGACAGGCGCTATGGCTACACCTTC. It is translated as CASSFWDRRYGYTF.

Regarding this clonotype: Just one base apart from a much larger clone, this may be a read error. The chain recombines TRBV29-1 with TRBJ1-2, with D uncertain. Trimming took 4 bases from V and 7 from J, leaving 16 bases between them. The CDR3 length is 13 residues. Germline-derived CDR1 and CDR2 are SQVTM and ANQGSEA. The CDR3 DNA reads as TGCAGCGTTGGGACTCAATCGTTGAGTGGCTACACCTTC. It yields the protein CSVGTQSLSGYTF.